This T cell receptor beta chain is from a study of blood T cells in healthy people across ages. Study as a whole: Every two T cells gave about one barcoded beta molecule via template switching.

Total RNA was isolated from each sample in quantities of at least 6 micrograms. The V gene's germline CDR1 is MGHDK and CDR2 SYGVNS. V was trimmed by 4 bases and J by 10 bases, leaving 17 bases between them. This CDR3 has 13 residues. About this clonotype itself: The antigen is undetermined.

For the second PCR, which ran for about 6 to 11 cycles, a sample-barcoded 5' primer and a J-beta primer mix were used. One entry per CDR3 protein, called by TCRdb with MiXCR from the 5' RACE reads. This sample has hundreds of thousands of distinct CDR3 sequences, with more than 45% found just once. Study-level results: Higher diversity, along with more naive CD4+ cells, distinguished long-lived donors from aged donors. Roughly linear age-related decline in beta diversity appeared, significant by age roughly 40.

The sequenced sample consisted of blood. This TCR derives from a woman aged 80 or over in good health. This chain links TRBV25-1 with TRBJ2-7; D is possibly TRBD2 (6 bases). The CDR3 DNA is TGTGCCAGCAGTGGACGATACGGGGGTGTCCAGTACTTC. It codes for CASSGRYGGVQYF.